This T cell receptor beta chain appears in the sequencing data of a study of patients and donors after allogeneic stem cell transplantation. TCRdb reanalysed the RT-PCR reads using MiXCR and keeps one entry per CDR3 protein. The data hold approximately 210,000 distinct CDR3 sequences, with 41% observed a single time. Trimming took 4 bases from V and 2 from J, leaving 15 bases between them. The CDR3 is 16 amino acids. Germline V gene sequence: CDR1 MGHRA, CDR2 YSYEKL. Sequenced input: blood, either unsorted or a sorted T cell fraction (not recorded which). The J gene is TRBJ2-1, the V gene TRBV4-1; D is possibly TRBD1 (6 bases). The clonotype was recovered from a human donor who was either an allogeneic HSCT recipient or a stem cell or donor lymphocyte infusion donor (not recorded which). It is not recorded whose cells these are; they may come from a transplant donor. CDR3: CASSRPPRDTYNEQFF. The CDR3 DNA reads TGCGCCAGCAGCCGCCCGCCTCGGGACACCTACAATGAGCAGTTCTTC.